In its sample, the clone carrying this T cell receptor (beta chain) was seen many times. Its antigen is not known. TCRdb's table, derived via immunoSEQ multiplex PCR, lists solely in-frame clones and lacks some. The repertoire has some 53,000 clones, none seen only once; the ten largest take approximately 3%. This entry comes from a study of T cell clonality in common variable immunodeficiency. Findings and limits, study-wide: Reportedly, TCR beta sequences from common variable immunodeficiency showed fewer deletions and N-nucleotide insertions.

Caucasian heritage predominated among both patients and controls. Material for sequencing was peripheral blood mononuclear cells. The source is a person between 18 and 70 years old in good health.

The CDR3 DNA, read in part, is TGCGCCAGCAGCCCTGATCCTGACAGGGAGGTCAATGGC. It translates to CASSPDPDREVNG. The whole CDR3 reads CASSPDPDREVNGYTF. V usage is TRBV5-1 and J usage is TRBJ1-2; 7 bases map to TRBD1. Read data end 3 residues before the CDR3 end; the end is taken from the germline J gene. The length of the CDR3 is 16 residues. Unmatched junction bases numbered 15, after V lost 4 bases and J lost 6 bases. The V gene's germline CDR1 is SGHRS and CDR2 YFSETQ.